The T cell receptor (beta chain) under discussion was sequenced for a study of shared clonotypes between healthy human individuals. This table comes from immunoSEQ multiplex PCR, and its TCRdb copy is limited to in-frame clones, with some not included. The sample holds roughly 2.6 million clones, more than 80% seen once. Study-level findings and limits: It was the non-shared clonotypes that had lower generation probabilities than clonotypes shared by all four donors. Sampling used blood alone; tissue repertoires probably differ. Despite large depth, sorted-subset datasets appeared incompletely sequenced.

From CD4+ cells came CD45RA+ naive and CD45RA-negative memory subsets. Regarding this clone: Its antigen is unknown.

The sequence derives from a man between 18 and 29 years old in good health. The specimen sequenced was naive CD4+ T cells sorted from blood. The subset denotes: CD45RA+ positively selected.

The CDR3 reads CASSPWTDSNTIYF. The CDR3 region has the DNA TGTGCCAGCAGCCCATGGACAGACTCAAACACCATATATTTT. The rearrangement links TRBV7-9 to TRBJ1-3; D is possibly TRBD1 (6 bases). CDR1 and CDR2 from the germline V gene are SEHNR and FQNEAQ (reference sequence). The CDR3 runs 14 residues. The V end lost 5 bases, the J end lost 6 bases, and 14 bases lay between the germline ends.